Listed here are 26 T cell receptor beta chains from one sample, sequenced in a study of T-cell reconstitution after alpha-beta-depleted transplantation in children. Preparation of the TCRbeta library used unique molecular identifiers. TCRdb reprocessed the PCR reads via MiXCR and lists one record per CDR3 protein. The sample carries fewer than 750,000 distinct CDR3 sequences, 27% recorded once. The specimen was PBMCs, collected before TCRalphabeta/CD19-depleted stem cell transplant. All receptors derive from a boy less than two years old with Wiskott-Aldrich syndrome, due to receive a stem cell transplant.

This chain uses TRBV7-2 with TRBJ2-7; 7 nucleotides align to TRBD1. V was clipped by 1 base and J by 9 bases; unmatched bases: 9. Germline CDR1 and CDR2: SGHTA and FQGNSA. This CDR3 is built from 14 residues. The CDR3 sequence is CASSLGDRTYLQYF. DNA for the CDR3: TGTGCCAGCAGCTTAGGGGACAGAACCTATTTGCAGTACTTC.

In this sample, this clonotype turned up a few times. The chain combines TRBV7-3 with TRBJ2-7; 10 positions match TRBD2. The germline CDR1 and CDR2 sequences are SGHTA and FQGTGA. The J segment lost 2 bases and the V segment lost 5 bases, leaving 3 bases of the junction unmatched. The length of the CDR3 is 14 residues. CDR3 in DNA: TGTGCCAGCAGCGTTCTAGCGGGGGCCTACGAGCAGTACTTC. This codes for CASSVLAGAYEQYF.

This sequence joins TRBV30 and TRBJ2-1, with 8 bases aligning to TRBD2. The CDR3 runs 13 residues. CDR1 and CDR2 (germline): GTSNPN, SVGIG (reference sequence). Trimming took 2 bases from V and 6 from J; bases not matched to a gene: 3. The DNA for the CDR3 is TGTGCCTGGAGTCCCGGGACTAGCAATGAGCAGTTCTTC. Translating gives CAWSPGTSNEQFF.

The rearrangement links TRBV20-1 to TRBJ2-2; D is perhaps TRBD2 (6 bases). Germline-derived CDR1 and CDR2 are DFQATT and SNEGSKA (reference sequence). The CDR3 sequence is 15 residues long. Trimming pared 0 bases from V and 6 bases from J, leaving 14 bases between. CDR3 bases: TGCAGTGCTAGAGATCCCCAGACGGGGGCCGGGGAGCTGTTTTTT. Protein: CSARDPQTGAGELFF.

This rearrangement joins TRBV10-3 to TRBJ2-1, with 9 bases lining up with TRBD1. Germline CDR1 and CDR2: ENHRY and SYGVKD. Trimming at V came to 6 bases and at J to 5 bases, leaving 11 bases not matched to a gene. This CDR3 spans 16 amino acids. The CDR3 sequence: CAIRGTPGQGNNEQFF. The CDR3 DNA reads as TGTGCCATCAGGGGGACACCGGGACAGGGCAACAATGAGCAGTTCTTC.

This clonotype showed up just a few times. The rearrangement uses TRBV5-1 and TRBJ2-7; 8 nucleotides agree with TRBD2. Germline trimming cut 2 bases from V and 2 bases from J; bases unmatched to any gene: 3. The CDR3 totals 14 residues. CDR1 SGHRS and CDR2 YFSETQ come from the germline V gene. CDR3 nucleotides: TGCGCCAGCAGCTTTAGCGGGGTAGCCTACGAGCAGTACTTC. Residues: CASSFSGVAYEQYF.

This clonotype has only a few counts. CDR3 in amino acids: CASSLGTSEAFF. CDR3 nucleotides: TGTGCCAGCAGCTTAGGGACCTCGGAAGCTTTCTTT. The gene calls are TRBV7-9 and TRBJ1-1, with D unclear. The CDR3 is 12 residues long. Germline V gene sequence: CDR1 SEHNR, CDR2 FQNEAQ (reference sequence). V was pared by 1 base and J by 8 bases, with 8 bases between.

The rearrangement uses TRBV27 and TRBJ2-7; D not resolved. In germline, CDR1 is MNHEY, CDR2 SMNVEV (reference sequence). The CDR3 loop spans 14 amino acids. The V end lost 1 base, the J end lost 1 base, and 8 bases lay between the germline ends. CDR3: CASSLYLDSYEQYF. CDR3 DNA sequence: TGTGCCAGCAGTTTATATCTTGATTCCTACGAGCAGTACTTC.

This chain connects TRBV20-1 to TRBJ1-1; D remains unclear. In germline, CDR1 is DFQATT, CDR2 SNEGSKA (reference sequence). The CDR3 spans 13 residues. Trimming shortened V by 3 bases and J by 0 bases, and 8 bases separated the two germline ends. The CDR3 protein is CSASKRLNTEAFF. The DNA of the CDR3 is TGCAGTGCTAGTAAGCGTTTGAACACTGAAGCTTTCTTT.

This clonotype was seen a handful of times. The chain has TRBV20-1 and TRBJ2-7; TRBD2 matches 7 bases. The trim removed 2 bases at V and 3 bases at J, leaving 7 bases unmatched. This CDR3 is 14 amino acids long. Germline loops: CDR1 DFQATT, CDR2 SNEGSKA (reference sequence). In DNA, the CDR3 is TGCAGTGCTAGAAGGCTAGCGGTATTCTACGAGCAGTACTTC. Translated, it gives CSARRLAVFYEQYF.

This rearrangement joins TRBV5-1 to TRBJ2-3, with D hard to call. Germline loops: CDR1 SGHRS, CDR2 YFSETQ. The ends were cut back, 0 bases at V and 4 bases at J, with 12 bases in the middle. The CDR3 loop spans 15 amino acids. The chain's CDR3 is CASSLAPGGADTQYF. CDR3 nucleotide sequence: TGCGCCAGCAGCTTGGCTCCGGGTGGCGCAGATACGCAGTATTTT. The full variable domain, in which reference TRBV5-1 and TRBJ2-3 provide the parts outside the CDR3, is KAGVTQTPRYLIKTRGQQVTLSCSPISGHRSVSWYQQTPGQGLQFLFEYFSETQRNKGNFPGRFSGRQFSNSRSEMNVSTLELGDSALYLCASSLAPGGADTQYFGPGTRLTVL.

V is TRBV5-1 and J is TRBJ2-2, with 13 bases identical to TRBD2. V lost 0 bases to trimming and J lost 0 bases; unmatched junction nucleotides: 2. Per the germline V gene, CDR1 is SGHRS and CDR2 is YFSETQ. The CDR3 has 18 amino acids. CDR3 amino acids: CASSLGGLAGSNTGELFF. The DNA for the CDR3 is TGCGCCAGCAGCTTGGGGGGACTAGCGGGATCGAACACCGGGGAGCTGTTTTTT.

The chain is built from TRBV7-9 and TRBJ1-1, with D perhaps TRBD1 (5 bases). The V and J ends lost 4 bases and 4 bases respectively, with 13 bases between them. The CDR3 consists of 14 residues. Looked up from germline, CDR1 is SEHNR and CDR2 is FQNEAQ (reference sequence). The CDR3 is CASSSGRGVTEAFF. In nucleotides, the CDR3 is TGTGCCAGCAGCTCCGGACGAGGGGTCACTGAAGCTTTCTTT.

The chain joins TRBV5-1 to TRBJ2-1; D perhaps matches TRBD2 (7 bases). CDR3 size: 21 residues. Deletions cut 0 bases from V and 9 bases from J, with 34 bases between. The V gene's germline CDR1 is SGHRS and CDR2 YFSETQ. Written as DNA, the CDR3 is TGCGCCAGCAGCTTGGAGGGCAGGGGCCGGTTCTTAGAAAGAGGGGGGGCTGAGCAGTTCTTC. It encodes CASSLEGRGRFLERGGAEQFF. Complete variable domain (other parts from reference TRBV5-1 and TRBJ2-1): KAGVTQTPRYLIKTRGQQVTLSCSPISGHRSVSWYQQTPGQGLQFLFEYFSETQRNKGNFPGRFSGRQFSNSRSEMNVSTLELGDSALYLCASSLEGRGRFLERGGAEQFFGPGTRLTVL.

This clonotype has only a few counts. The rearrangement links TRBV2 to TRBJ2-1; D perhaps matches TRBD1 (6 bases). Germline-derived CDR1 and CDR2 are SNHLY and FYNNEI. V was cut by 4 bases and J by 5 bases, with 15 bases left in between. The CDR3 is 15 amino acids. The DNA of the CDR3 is TGTGCCAGCAGTGCTGGGGGCTTCCTAAACAATGAGCAGTTCTTC. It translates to CASSAGGFLNNEQFF.

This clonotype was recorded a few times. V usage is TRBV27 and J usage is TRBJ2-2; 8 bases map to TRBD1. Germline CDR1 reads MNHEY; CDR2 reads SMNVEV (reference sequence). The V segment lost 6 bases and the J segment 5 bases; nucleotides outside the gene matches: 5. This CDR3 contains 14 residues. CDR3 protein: CASRPTGGTGELFF. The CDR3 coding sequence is TGTGCCAGCAGACCAACAGGGGGGACCGGGGAGCTGTTTTTT.

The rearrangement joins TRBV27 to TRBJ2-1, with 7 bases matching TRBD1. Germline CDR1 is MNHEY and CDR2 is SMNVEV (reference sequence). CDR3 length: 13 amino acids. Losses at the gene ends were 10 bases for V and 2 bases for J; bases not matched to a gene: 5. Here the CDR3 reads CATRQGTYNEQFF. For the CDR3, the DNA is TGTGCCACCCGACAGGGTACCTACAATGAGCAGTTCTTC.

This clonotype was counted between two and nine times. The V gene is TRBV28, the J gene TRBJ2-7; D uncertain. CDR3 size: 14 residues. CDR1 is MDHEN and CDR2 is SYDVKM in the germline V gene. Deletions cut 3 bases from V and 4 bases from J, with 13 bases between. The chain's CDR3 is CASSLLSVVYEQYF. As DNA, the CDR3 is TGTGCCAGCAGTTTGCTCAGCGTTGTGTACGAGCAGTACTTC.

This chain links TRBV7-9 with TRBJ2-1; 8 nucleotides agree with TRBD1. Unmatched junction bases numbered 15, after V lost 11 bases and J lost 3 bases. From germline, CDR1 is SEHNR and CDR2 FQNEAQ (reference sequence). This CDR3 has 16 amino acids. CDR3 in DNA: TGTGCCCCAGGGGGCCTCCGCGCGGGAAGCTACAATGAGCAGTTCTTC. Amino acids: CAPGGLRAGSYNEQFF.

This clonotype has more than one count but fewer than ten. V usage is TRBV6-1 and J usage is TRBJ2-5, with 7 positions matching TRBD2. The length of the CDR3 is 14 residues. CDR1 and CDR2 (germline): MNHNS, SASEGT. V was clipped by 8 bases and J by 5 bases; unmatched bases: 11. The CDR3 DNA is TGTGCCAGCGGGAGGGGCCGACTTGGGGAGACCCAGTACTTC. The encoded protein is CASGRGRLGETQYF.

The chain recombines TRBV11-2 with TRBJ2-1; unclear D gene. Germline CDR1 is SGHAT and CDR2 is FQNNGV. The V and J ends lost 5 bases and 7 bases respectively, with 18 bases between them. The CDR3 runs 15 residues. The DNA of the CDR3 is TGTGCCAGCAGCCCCACGGCGTTACTGGGAAATGAGCAGTTCTTC. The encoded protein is CASSPTALLGNEQFF.

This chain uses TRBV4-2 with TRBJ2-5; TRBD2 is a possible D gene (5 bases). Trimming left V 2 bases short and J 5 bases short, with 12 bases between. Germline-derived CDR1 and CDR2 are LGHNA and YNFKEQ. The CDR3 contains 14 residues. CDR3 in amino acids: CASSQSEVGETQYF. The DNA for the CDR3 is TGTGCCAGCAGCCAATCGGAGGTGGGGGAGACCCAGTACTTC.

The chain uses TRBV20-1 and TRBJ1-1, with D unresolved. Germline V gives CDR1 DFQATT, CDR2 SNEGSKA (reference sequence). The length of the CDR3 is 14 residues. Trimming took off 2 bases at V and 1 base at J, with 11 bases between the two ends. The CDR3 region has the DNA TGCAGTGCTAGACCTGACCCCGGGAACACTGAAGCTTTCTTT. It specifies CSARPDPGNTEAFF.

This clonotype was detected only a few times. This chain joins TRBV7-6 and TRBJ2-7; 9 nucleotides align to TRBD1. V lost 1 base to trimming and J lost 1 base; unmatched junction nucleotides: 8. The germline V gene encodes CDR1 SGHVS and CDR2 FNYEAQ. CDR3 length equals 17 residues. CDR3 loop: CASSLGTGAGRSYEQYF. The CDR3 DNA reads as TGTGCCAGCAGCTTAGGGACAGGGGCAGGGAGGTCCTACGAGCAGTACTTC.

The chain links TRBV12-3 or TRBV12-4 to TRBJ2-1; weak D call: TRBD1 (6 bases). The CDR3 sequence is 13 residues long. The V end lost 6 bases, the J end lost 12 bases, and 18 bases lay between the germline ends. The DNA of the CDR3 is TGTGCCAGCAGCCTCTCAAGGGGGTCGTGGCAGTTCTTC. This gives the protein CASSLSRGSWQFF.

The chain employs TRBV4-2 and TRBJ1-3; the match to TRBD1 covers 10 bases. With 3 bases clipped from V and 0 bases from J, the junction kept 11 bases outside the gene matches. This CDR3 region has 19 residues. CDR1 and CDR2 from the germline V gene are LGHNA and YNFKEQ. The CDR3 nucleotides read TGTGCCAGCAGCCACCCCGGGACAGGGGCCTTAAGCTCTGGAAACACCATATATTTT. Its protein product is CASSHPGTGALSSGNTIYF.